Below, one T cell receptor (beta chain) is given with its context. The data belong to a study of vaccination and CD4 T cells after COVID-19. The overall study: Two of the convalescents were Hispanic, and convalescents were six males and four females. The post-COVID sampling time was a median about 100 days after diagnosis, ranging from 35 to 161.

TCRdb re-derived calls from the PCR reads in MiXCR, one entry per CDR3 protein. Here the sample spans around 37,000 distinct CDR3 sequences, about 35% being singletons. CDR3 length: 14 residues. Germline V gene lookup returns CDR1 MNHEY and CDR2 SVGEGT. The ends lost 10 bases at V and 5 bases at J; junction bases unmatched: 13. Specified time point: late sampling 161 to 241 days after vaccination in a few convalescent patients. The clonotype was recovered from a human donor who had recovered from COVID-19. The material was CD4+ T cells from blood, obtained about 7 months after SARS-CoV-2 vaccination. This chain connects TRBV6-2 or TRBV6-3 to TRBJ2-7; TRBD1 aligns across 8 bases. The CDR3 nucleotides read TGTGCCATCCAACCGGGACAGGAGGTACACGAGCAGTACTTC. Translating it yields CAIQPGQEVHEQYF.